This is a list of T cell receptor beta chains from one sample in a study of T cell changes during pregnancy in multiple sclerosis. Produced via immunoSEQ multiplex PCR; TCRdb's table is partial and in-frame only. The data contain more than 100,000 clones, roughly nine tenths of them singletons. This material consisted of peripheral blood, taken after pregnancy. Source of these receptors: a female donor with multiple sclerosis, enrolled in a pregnancy study. The CDR3 runs from the conserved cysteine through the conserved F or W. The D gene is left open where the match is weak. A clone size is listed for some rows: how often the clone was seen (once, few, many), or a class if it is expanded.

clone_size d_call j_call v_call cdr3_nt cdr3_aa
- TRBD1 TRBJ1-1 TRBV2 TGTGCCAGCAGTCCTAGGACAGACAGGGTCACTGAAGCTTTCTTT CASSPRTDRVTEAFF
- - TRBJ2-2 TRBV7-2 TGTGCCAGCAGCTTCTACCGTCAGGTGGACGGGGAGCTGTTTTTT CASSFYRQVDGELFF
- TRBD2 TRBJ2-3 TRBV7-3 TGTGCCAGTGCGGCCCTTGGGACTAGCCCCACAGATACGCAGTATTTT CASAALGTSPTDTQYF
- TRBD1 TRBJ2-7 TRBV6-5 TGTGCCAGCAGGGGGACAGGGTCAACCTACGAGCAGTACTTC CASRGTGSTYEQYF
- - TRBJ1-4 TRBV2 TGTGCGTCGGAGAAGAGGCTACAGGGAAGTGAAAAACTGTTTTTT CASEKRLQGSEKLFF
- - TRBJ2-2 TRBV9 TGTGCCAGCAGCGTAGGGGGGGAACTGAACACCGGGGAGCTGTTTTTT CASSVGGELNTGELFF
- TRBD2 TRBJ2-7 TRBV5-1 TGCGCCAGCAGCTTGAGCGGGACCTCTGTCGAGCAGTACTTC CASSLSGTSVEQYF
- TRBD1 TRBJ2-3 TRBV6-1 TGTGCCAGCAGTGAGGGACAGGGTTCCCTACGCACAGATACGCAGTATTTT CASSEGQGSLRTDTQYF
- - TRBJ2-3 TRBV18 TGTGCCAGCTCACCCCCAACTTTCACAGATACGCAGTATTTT CASSPPTFTDTQYF
- TRBD1 TRBJ2-5 TRBV6-6 TGTGCCAGCAGTCGACAGGGGGCAAAGACCCAGTACTTC CASSRQGAKTQYF
- - TRBJ1-1 TRBV11-2 TGTGCCAGCAGCCTGCAGGGAAGTATGAACACTGAAGCTTTCTTT CASSLQGSMNTEAFF
- TRBD1 TRBJ2-2 TRBV7-7 TGTGCCAGCAGCTTATCAGGACAGGGAACCGGGGAGCTGTTTTTT CASSLSGQGTGELFF
- - TRBJ2-1 TRBV5-1 TGCGCCAGCAGCTTGGAGGGGCGGCCGTCCTACAATGAGCAGTTCTTC CASSLEGRPSYNEQFF
- - TRBJ2-1 TRBV7-2 TGTGCCAGCAGCTTAGCGCAGGCCCACAATGAGCAGTTCTTC CASSLAQAHNEQFF
- - TRBJ1-1 TRBV19 TGTGCCAGTAGGGACAGCGCGATGAACACTGAAGCTTTCTTT CASRDSAMNTEAFF
- - TRBJ1-6 TRBV27 TGTGCCAGCAGCCTAGGACAGTTCCATAATTCACCCCTCCACTTT CASSLGQFHNSPLHF
- TRBD1 TRBJ1-1 TRBV28 TGTGCCAGCAATCAGGGGGTGGGAAAAACTGAAGCTTTCTTT CASNQGVGKTEAFF
- - TRBJ1-2 TRBV30 TGTGCCTCCCCCTCAGGAGGGAAAGGCTACACCTTC CASPSGGKGYTF
once TRBD1 TRBJ1-2 TRBV4-3 TGCGCCAGCAGCCCGGGACAGGGTACTAACTATGGCTACACCTTC CASSPGQGTNYGYTF
- TRBD1 TRBJ2-2 TRBV4-2 TGTGCCAGCAGCTCCTCAGGGGGCACCGGGGAGCTGTTTTTT CASSSSGGTGELFF
- - TRBJ1-3 TRBV11-2 TGTGCCAGCAGCCCTGGACAGGGAAACACCATATATTTT CASSPGQGNTIYF
- - TRBJ2-3 TRBV4-3 TGCGCCAGCAGCCAAGATCCCCGGGGGAGCGCAGATACGCAGTATTTT CASSQDPRGSADTQYF
- - TRBJ2-7 TRBV7-8 TGTGCCAGCAGCTTAGGACACCGAGTTTACGAGCAGTACTTC CASSLGHRVYEQYF
- TRBD2 TRBJ2-5 TRBV9 TGTGCCAGCAGCGTAAGCGGGGGGGCCGAGACCCAGTACTTC CASSVSGGAETQYF
- TRBD1 TRBJ1-5 TRBV6-1 TGTGCCAGCAGTTCACTGGACAGGGGCTGGCAGCATTTT CASSSLDRGWQHF
- TRBD1 TRBJ1-3 TRBV27 TGTGCCAGCAGTAGCCGACAGGGGGCTTTTGGAAACACCATATATTTT CASSSRQGAFGNTIYF
once - TRBJ2-6 TRBV6-5 TGTGCCAGCAGTTCCCCTCGGGAGCCTGGGGCCAACGTCCTGACTTTC CASSSPREPGANVLTF
- - TRBJ2-5 TRBV2 TGTGCCAGCAGCCGCGCAGGGGAAGAGACCCAGTACTTC CASSRAGEETQYF
once TRBD2 TRBJ2-1 TRBV2 TGTGCCAGCAGAAGCGGGGGCTATGAGCAGTTCTTC CASRSGGYEQFF
once TRBD1 TRBJ2-4 TRBV11-2 TGTGCCAGCAGCTTCAAGATAGTCGTGGGACAGGAAGACATTCAGTACTTC CASSFKIVVGQEDIQYF